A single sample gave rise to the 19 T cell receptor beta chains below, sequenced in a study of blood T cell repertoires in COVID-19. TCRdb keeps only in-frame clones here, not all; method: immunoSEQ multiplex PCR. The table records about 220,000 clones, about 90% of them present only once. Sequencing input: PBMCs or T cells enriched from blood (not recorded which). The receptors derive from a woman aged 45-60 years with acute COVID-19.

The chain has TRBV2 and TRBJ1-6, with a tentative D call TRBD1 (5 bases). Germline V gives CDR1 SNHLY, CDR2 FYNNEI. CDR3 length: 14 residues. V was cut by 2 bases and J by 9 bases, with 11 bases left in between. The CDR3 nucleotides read TGTGCCAGCAGTGAACAGGGCGGGGGTTCACCCCTCCACTTT. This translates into CASSEQGGGSPLHF.

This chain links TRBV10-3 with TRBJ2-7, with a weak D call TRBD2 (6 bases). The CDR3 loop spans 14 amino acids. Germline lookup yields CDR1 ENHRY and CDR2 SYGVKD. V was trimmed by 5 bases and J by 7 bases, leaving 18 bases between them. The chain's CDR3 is CAISQGLGLEEQYF. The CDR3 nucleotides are TGTGCCATCAGTCAGGGACTGGGTCTCGAGGAGCAGTACTTC.

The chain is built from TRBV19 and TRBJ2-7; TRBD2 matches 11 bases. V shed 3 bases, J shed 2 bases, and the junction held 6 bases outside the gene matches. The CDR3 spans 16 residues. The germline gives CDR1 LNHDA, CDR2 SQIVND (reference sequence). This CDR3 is CASSMKGLAVTYEQYF. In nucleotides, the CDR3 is TGTGCCAGTAGTATGAAGGGACTAGCGGTTACCTACGAGCAGTACTTC.

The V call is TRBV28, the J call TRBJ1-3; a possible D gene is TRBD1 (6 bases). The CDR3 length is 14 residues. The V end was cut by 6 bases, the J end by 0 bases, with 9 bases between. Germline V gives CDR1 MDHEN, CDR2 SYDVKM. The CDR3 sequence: CASSDRNSGNTIYF. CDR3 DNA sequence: TGTGCCAGCAGCGACAGGAACTCTGGAAACACCATATATTTT.

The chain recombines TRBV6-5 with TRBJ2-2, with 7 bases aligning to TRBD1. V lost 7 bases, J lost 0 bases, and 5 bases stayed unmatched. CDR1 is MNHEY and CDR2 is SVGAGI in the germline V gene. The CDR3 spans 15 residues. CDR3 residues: CASTMGQPNTGELFF. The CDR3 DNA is TGTGCCAGCACCATGGGACAGCCGAACACCGGGGAGCTGTTTTTT.

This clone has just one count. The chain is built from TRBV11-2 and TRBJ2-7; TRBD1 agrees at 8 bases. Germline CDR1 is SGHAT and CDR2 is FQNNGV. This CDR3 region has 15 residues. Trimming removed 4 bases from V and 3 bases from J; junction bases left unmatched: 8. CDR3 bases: TGTGCCAGCAGCTCTCATCGGACAGGGATCTACGAGCAGTACTTC. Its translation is CASSSHRTGIYEQYF.

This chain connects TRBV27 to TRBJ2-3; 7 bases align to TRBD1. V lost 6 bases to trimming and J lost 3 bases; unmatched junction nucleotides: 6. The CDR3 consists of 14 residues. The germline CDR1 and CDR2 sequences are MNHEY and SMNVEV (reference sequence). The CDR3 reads CASRTGLRTDTQYF. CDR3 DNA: TGTGCCAGCAGGACAGGGTTGAGAACAGATACGCAGTATTTT.

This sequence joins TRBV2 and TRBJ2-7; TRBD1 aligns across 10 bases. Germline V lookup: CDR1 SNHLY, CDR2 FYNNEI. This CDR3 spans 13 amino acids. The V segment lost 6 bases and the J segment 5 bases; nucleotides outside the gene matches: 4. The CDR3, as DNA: TGTGCCAGCAGCGGACAGGGGGTCCACGAGCAGTACTTC. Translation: CASSGQGVHEQYF.

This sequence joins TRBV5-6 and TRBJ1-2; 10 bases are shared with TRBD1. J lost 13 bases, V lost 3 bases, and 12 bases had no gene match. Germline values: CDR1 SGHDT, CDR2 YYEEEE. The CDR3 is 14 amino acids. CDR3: CASSWPGQGTSRTF. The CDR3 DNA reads TGTGCCAGCAGCTGGCCGGGACAGGGGACCTCTCGCACCTTC.

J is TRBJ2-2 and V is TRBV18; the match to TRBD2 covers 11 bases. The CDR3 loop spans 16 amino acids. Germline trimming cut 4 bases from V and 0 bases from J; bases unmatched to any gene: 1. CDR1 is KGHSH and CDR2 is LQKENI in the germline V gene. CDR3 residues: CASSLTSGANTGELFF. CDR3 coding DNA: TGTGCCAGCTCACTGACTAGCGGGGCGAACACCGGGGAGCTGTTTTTT.

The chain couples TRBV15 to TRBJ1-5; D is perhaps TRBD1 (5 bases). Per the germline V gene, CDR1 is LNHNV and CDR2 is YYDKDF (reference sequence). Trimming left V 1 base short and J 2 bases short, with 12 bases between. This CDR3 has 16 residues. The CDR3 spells CATSRVGRGGNQPQHF. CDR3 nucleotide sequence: TGTGCCACCAGCAGAGTGGGTAGGGGTGGCAATCAGCCCCAGCATTTT.

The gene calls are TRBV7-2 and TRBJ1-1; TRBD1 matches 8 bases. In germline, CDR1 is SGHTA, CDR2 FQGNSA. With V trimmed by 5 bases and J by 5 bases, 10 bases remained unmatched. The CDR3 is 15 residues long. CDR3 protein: CASSPPGGEWTEAFF. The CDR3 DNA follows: TGTGCCAGCAGCCCACCAGGGGGCGAGTGGACTGAAGCTTTCTTT.

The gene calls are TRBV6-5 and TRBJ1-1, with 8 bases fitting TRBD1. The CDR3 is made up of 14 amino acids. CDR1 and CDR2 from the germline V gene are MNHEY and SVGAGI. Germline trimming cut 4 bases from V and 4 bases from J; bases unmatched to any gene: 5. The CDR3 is CASSFRGLSTEAFF. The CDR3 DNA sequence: TGTGCCAGCAGTTTCAGGGGGCTGAGCACTGAAGCTTTCTTT.

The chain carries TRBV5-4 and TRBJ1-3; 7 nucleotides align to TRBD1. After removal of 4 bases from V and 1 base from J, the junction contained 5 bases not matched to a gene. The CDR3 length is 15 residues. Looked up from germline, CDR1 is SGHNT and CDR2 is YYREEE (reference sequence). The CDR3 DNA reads TGTGCCAGCAGCCCACAGACAGGGTCTGGAAACACCATATATTTT. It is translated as CASSPQTGSGNTIYF.

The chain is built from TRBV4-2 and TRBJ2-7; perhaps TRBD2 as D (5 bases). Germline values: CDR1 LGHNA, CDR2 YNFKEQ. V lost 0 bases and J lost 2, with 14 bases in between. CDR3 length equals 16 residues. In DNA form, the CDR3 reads TGTGCCAGCAGCCAAGATACGACCCAGAGGGCCTACGAGCAGTACTTC. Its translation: CASSQDTTQRAYEQYF.

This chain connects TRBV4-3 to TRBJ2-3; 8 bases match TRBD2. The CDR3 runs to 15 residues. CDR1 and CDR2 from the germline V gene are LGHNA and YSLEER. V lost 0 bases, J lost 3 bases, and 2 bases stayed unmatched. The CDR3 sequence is CASSQDKRETDTQYF. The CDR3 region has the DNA TGCGCCAGCAGCCAAGATAAGCGGGAGACAGATACGCAGTATTTT.

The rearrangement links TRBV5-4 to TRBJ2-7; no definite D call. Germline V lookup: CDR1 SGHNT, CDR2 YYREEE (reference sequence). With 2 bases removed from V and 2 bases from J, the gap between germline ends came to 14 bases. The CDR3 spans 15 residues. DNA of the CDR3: TGTGCCAGCAGCTTACATGCACTAAAGGCCTACGAGCAGTACTTC. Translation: CASSLHALKAYEQYF. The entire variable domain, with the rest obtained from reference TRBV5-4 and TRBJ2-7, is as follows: ETGVTQSPTHLIKTRGQQVTLRCSSQSGHNTVSWYQQALGQGPQFIFQYYREEENGRGNFPPRFSGLQFPNYSSELNVNALELDDSALYLCASSLHALKAYEQYFGPGTRLTVT.

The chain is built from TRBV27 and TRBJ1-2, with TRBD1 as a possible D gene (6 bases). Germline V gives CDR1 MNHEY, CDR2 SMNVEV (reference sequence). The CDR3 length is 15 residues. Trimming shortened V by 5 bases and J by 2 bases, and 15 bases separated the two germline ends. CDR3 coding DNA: TGTGCCAGCAGTGCGGACAGACGGTTCAACTATGGCTACACCTTC. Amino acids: CASSADRRFNYGYTF.

The CDR3 nucleotides are TGTGCCAGCAGGGCTGGGACTAGCGGGGGTGAGACCCAGTACTTC. It is translated as CASRAGTSGGETQYF. This rearrangement joins TRBV6-5 to TRBJ2-5, with TRBD2 identical over 14 bases. The V and J ends lost 6 bases and 5 bases, in that order; junction bases with no gene match: 5. The length of the CDR3 is 15 residues. Germline CDR1 is MNHEY and CDR2 is SVGAGI.